Listed here are 16 T cell receptor beta chains from one sample, sequenced in a study of blood T cell repertoires in COVID-19. Data came from immunoSEQ multiplex PCR; TCRdb stores just in-frame clones and leaves some out. This table holds approximately 160,000 clones, 80% to 90% found once. The sample taken for sequencing was peripheral blood. The receptor set was obtained from a woman in her sixties or seventies with acute or convalescent COVID-19.

V usage is TRBV6-2 or TRBV6-3 and J usage is TRBJ1-5, with 10 bases fitting TRBD1. After removal of 2 bases from V and 0 bases from J, the junction contained 7 bases not matched to a gene. The CDR3 sequence is 18 residues long. CDR1 and CDR2 from the germline V gene are MNHEY and SVGEGT. The CDR3 DNA sequence: TGTGCCAGCAGTTACGCGGGACAGGGGAGGTATAGCAATCAGCCCCAGCATTTT. The encoded protein is CASSYAGQGRYSNQPQHF.

The chain joins TRBV7-9 to TRBJ1-2, with TRBD1 as a possible D gene (6 bases). Germline V CDR1 and CDR2: SEHNR, FQNEAQ (reference sequence). The V end lost 4 bases, the J end lost 6 bases, and 15 bases lay between the germline ends. CDR3 length: 14 amino acids. The CDR3 here is CASSSTGFRNGYTF. DNA of the CDR3: TGTGCCAGCAGCTCTACAGGGTTTCGTAATGGCTACACCTTC.

This clone has only a few counts. The chain is built from TRBV5-4 and TRBJ2-5, with TRBD2 as a possible D gene (5 bases). Between the trimmed V and J ends, which lost 4 bases and 3 bases, there was a span of 13 bases. The germline gives CDR1 SGHNT, CDR2 YYREEE (reference sequence). The CDR3 consists of 14 residues. The CDR3 DNA reads as TGTGCCAGCAGCACCCCCGGGGATAAAGAGACCCAGTACTTC. Its translation: CASSTPGDKETQYF.

The chain links TRBV19 to TRBJ1-5; 10 bases are shared with TRBD1. The germline V gene encodes CDR1 LNHDA and CDR2 SQIVND (reference sequence). The length of the CDR3 is 14 residues. After removal of 6 bases from V and 6 bases from J, the junction contained 5 bases not matched to a gene. The CDR3 DNA follows: TGTGCCAGTAGATCCGGACAGGGGGGTCAGCCCCAGCATTTT. Residues: CASRSGQGGQPQHF.

This clone was recorded only once. This chain links TRBV5-5 with TRBJ2-4; possible D gene TRBD1, 5 bases. Looked up from germline, CDR1 is SGHKS and CDR2 is YYEKEE (reference sequence). The CDR3 is 16 residues long. The V and J ends lost 0 bases and 0 bases respectively, with 10 bases between them. The CDR3 protein is CASSLGQPSAKNIQYF. In DNA form, the CDR3 reads TGTGCCAGCAGCTTGGGACAGCCCTCAGCCAAAAACATTCAGTACTTC.

J is TRBJ2-7 and V is TRBV19, with TRBD1 identical over 11 bases. CDR1 LNHDA and CDR2 SQIVND come from the germline V gene (reference sequence). The CDR3 has 18 residues. V gave up 3 bases and J gave up 4 bases; unmatched junction bases: 14. As DNA, the CDR3 is TGTGCCAGTAGTATTCTAGGAGGACAGGGGGCGCCCCTGTACGAGCAGTACTTC. It codes for CASSILGGQGAPLYEQYF.

The chain uses TRBV2 and TRBJ1-5; 9 nucleotides match TRBD1. CDR3 length equals 16 residues. Looked up from germline, CDR1 is SNHLY and CDR2 is FYNNEI. Germline trimming cut 2 bases from V and 5 bases from J; bases unmatched to any gene: 7. The CDR3 reads CASSEQGQGSDQPQHF. CDR3 in DNA: TGTGCCAGCAGTGAACAAGGACAGGGGTCTGATCAGCCCCAGCATTTT.

The count of this clone is one. This chain connects TRBV9 to TRBJ2-1; TRBD2 might be the D (6 bases). Between the trimmed V and J ends, which lost 4 bases and 9 bases, there was a span of 23 bases. Germline CDR1 reads SGDLS; CDR2 reads YYNGEE. CDR3 length: 16 residues. The CDR3 DNA is TGTGCCAGCAGCTCCTCGGCCCTAGCGAGGTTTAGTGAGCAGTTCTTC. This encodes CASSSSALARFSEQFF.

The rearrangement uses TRBV19 and TRBJ2-1; 8 bases match TRBD2. Losses at the gene ends were 5 bases for V and 0 bases for J; bases not matched to a gene: 21. The CDR3 is 21 residues long. Germline values: CDR1 LNHDA, CDR2 SQIVND (reference sequence). This CDR3 reads CASSHGLRGASGHSSYNEQFF. The CDR3 coding sequence is TGTGCCAGTAGTCATGGTTTGAGAGGGGCTAGCGGGCATAGCTCCTACAATGAGCAGTTCTTC. The full variable domain, with the rest looked up from reference TRBV19 and TRBJ2-1, is DGGITQSPKYLFRKEGQNVTLSCEQNLNHDAMYWYRQDPGQGLRLIYYSQIVNDFQKGDIAEGYSVSREKKESFPLTVTSAQKNPTAFYLCASSHGLRGASGHSSYNEQFFGPGTRLTVL.

The gene calls are TRBV6-5 and TRBJ2-7; 8 bases match TRBD1. V was pared by 2 bases and J by 6 bases, with 6 bases of the junction left unmatched. Germline V gene sequence: CDR1 MNHEY, CDR2 SVGAGI. The CDR3 is 14 amino acids. For the CDR3, the DNA is TGTGCCAGCAGTTACGGGACAGGAGTGGGCGAGCAGTACTTC. This sequence encodes CASSYGTGVGEQYF.

This chain links TRBV9 with TRBJ2-2; D not certain. CDR3 length equals 14 residues. V lost 0 bases and J 1 base, leaving 4 bases between the germline ends. CDR1 is SGDLS and CDR2 is YYNGEE in the germline V gene. The CDR3 is CASSVAGNTGELFF. DNA for the CDR3: TGTGCCAGCAGCGTAGCGGGGAACACCGGGGAGCTGTTTTTT.

The J gene is TRBJ2-7, the V gene TRBV7-2; a weak D match, TRBD2 (5 bases). V lost 1 base and J lost 5, with 18 bases in between. This CDR3 contains 16 residues. Per the germline V gene, CDR1 is SGHTA and CDR2 is FQGNSA. The CDR3 DNA is TGTGCCAGCAGCTTAGAGCGGACGGGCCCTCCAGACGAGCAGTACTTC. Its translation is CASSLERTGPPDEQYF.

The rearrangement uses TRBV4-1 and TRBJ2-1; possible D gene TRBD1, 5 bases. Germline CDR1 reads MGHRA; CDR2 reads YSYEKL. The ends were cut back, 0 bases at V and 9 bases at J, with 18 bases in the middle. There are 16 residues in the CDR3. The DNA of the CDR3 is TGCGCCAGCAGCCAAGACCGGCTAGGGGCAAGGGGTGAGCAGTTCTTC. It translates to CASSQDRLGARGEQFF.

The V and J genes are TRBV18 and TRBJ2-7; 11 bases align to TRBD2. CDR1 is KGHSH, CDR2 LQKENI, per germline. This CDR3 contains 17 residues. V gave up 0 bases and J gave up 0 bases; unmatched junction bases: 4. This CDR3 is CASSPPGLAAISYEQYF. The CDR3, as DNA: TGTGCCAGCTCACCACCGGGACTAGCGGCCATCTCCTACGAGCAGTACTTC.

The chain is built from TRBV3-1 (or the pseudogene TRBV3-2) and TRBJ2-7; possible D gene TRBD2, 5 bases. The CDR3 has 15 residues. The V and J ends lost 6 bases and 0 bases respectively, with 15 bases between them. Germline CDR1 and CDR2: LGHDT and YNNKEL (reference sequence). The CDR3 DNA sequence: TGTGCCAGCAGTAAAAGGAGGCAGAGCTCCTACGAGCAGTACTTC. Encoded protein: CASSKRRQSSYEQYF.

This clone was picked up one time. The rearrangement uses TRBV27 and TRBJ2-7; 10 nucleotides match TRBD1. With V trimmed by 8 bases and J by 2 bases, 15 bases remained unmatched. The CDR3 has 17 amino acids. CDR1 MNHEY and CDR2 SMNVEV come from the germline V gene (reference sequence). Here the CDR3 DNA reads TGTGCCAGCGGTCCCGGGACAGGGGAGGTACGCACCTACGAGCAGTACTTC. Protein: CASGPGTGEVRTYEQYF.